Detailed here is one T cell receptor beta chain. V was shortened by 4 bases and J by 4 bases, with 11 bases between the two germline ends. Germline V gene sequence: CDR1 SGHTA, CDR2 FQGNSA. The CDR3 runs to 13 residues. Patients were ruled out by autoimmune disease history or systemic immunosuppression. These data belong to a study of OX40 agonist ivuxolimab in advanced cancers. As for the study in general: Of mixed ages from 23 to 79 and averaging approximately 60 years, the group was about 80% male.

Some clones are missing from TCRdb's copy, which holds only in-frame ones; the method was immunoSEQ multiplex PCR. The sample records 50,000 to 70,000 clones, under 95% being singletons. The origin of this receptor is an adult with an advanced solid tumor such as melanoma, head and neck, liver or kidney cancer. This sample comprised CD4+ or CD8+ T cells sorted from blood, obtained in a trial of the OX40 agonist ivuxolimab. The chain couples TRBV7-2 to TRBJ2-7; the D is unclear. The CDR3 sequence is CASSSGSVYEQYF. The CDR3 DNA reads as TGTGCCAGCAGCTCCGGATCGGTATACGAGCAGTACTTC.